What follows are 5 T cell receptor beta chains derived from one specimen sequenced in a study of blood T cells in healthy people across ages. Alongside a J-beta primer mix, a sample-barcoded 5' primer served in a second PCR lasting about 6 to 12 cycles. Each CDR3 protein is one row after TCRdb ran MiXCR on the 5' RACE reads. The data show about a million distinct CDR3 sequences, with roughly half seen just once and 20% to 25% held by the top ten. Sequenced input: blood. These receptors were obtained from a woman in her fifties or sixties in good health.

In its sample, this clonotype was seen a few times. The rearrangement links TRBV4-3 to TRBJ2-5; D perhaps matches TRBD1 (5 bases). Deletions cut 0 bases from V and 5 bases from J, with 16 bases between. The CDR3 covers 16 residues. Germline V gene data show CDR1 as LGHNA and CDR2 as YSLEER. The CDR3 coding sequence is TGCGCCAGCAGCCAAGATCTGGCAGGGTCCCTTGAGACCCAGTACTTC. Its protein product is CASSQDLAGSLETQYF.

The V gene is TRBV20-1, the J gene TRBJ2-1; D call uncertain. Between the trimmed V and J ends, which lost 6 bases and 8 bases, there was a span of 17 bases. The CDR3 consists of 13 residues. The germline V gene has CDR1 DFQATT and CDR2 SNEGSKA (reference sequence). For the CDR3, the DNA is TGCAGTGCCTACCGGGCCCCGGGCGATGAGCAGTTCTTC. Protein product: CSAYRAPGDEQFF.

The CDR3 is CASSQPTGIDEQFF. In DNA form, the CDR3 reads TGCGCCAGCAGCCAACCCACAGGGATCGATGAGCAGTTCTTC. The chain links TRBV4-1 to TRBJ2-1, with D perhaps TRBD1 (6 bases). Trimming shortened V by 2 bases and J by 8 bases, and 13 bases separated the two germline ends. The CDR3 has 14 residues. Germline V gives CDR1 MGHRA, CDR2 YSYEKL.

The gene calls are TRBV20-1 and TRBJ2-7; 7 bases match TRBD2. This CDR3 spans 15 amino acids. The ends lost 6 bases at V and 6 bases at J; junction bases unmatched: 17. Per the germline V gene, CDR1 is DFQATT and CDR2 is SNEGSKA (reference sequence). The CDR3 reads CSANRVAGVAAEQYF. The DNA of the CDR3 is TGCAGTGCGAATAGGGTGGCGGGAGTGGCTGCCGAGCAGTACTTC.

The rearrangement links TRBV20-1 to TRBJ2-5; D possibly corresponds to TRBD1 (6 bases). Germline loops: CDR1 DFQATT, CDR2 SNEGSKA (reference sequence). The V gene lost 5 bases and the J gene lost 7 bases, with 14 bases spanning the gap. The length of the CDR3 is 12 residues. The CDR3 is CSAQGRAGTQYF. The CDR3 DNA is TGCAGTGCTCAGGGGCGGGCAGGGACCCAGTACTTC.